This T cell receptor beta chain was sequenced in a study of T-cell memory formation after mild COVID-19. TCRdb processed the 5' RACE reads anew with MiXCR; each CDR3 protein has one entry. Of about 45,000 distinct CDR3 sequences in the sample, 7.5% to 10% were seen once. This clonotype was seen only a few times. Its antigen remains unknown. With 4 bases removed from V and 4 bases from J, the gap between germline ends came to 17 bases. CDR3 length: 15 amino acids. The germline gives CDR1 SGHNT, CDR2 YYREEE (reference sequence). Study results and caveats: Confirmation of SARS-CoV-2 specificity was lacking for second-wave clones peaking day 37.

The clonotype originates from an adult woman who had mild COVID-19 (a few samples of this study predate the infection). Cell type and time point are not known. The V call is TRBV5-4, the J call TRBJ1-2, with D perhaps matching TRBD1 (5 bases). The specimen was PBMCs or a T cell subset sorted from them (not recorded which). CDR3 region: CASSPVDSNFYGYTF. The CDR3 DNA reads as TGTGCCAGCAGCCCCGTCGACAGCAACTTCTATGGCTACACCTTC.